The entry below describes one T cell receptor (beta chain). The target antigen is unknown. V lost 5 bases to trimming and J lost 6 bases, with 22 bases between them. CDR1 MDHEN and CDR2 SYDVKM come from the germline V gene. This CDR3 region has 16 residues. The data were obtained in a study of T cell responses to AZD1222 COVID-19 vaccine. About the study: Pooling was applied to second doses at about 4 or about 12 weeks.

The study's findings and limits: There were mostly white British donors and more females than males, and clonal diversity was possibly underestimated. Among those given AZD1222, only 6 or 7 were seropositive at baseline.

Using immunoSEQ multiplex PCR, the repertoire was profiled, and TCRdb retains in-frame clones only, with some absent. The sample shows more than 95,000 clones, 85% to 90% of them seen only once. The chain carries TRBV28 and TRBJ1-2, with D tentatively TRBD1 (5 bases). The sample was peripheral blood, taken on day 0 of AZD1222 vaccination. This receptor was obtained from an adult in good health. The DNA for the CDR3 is TGTGCCAGCAGTCGCTCTCAGTCTGGGGGGATCGATGGCTACACCTTC. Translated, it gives CASSRSQSGGIDGYTF.